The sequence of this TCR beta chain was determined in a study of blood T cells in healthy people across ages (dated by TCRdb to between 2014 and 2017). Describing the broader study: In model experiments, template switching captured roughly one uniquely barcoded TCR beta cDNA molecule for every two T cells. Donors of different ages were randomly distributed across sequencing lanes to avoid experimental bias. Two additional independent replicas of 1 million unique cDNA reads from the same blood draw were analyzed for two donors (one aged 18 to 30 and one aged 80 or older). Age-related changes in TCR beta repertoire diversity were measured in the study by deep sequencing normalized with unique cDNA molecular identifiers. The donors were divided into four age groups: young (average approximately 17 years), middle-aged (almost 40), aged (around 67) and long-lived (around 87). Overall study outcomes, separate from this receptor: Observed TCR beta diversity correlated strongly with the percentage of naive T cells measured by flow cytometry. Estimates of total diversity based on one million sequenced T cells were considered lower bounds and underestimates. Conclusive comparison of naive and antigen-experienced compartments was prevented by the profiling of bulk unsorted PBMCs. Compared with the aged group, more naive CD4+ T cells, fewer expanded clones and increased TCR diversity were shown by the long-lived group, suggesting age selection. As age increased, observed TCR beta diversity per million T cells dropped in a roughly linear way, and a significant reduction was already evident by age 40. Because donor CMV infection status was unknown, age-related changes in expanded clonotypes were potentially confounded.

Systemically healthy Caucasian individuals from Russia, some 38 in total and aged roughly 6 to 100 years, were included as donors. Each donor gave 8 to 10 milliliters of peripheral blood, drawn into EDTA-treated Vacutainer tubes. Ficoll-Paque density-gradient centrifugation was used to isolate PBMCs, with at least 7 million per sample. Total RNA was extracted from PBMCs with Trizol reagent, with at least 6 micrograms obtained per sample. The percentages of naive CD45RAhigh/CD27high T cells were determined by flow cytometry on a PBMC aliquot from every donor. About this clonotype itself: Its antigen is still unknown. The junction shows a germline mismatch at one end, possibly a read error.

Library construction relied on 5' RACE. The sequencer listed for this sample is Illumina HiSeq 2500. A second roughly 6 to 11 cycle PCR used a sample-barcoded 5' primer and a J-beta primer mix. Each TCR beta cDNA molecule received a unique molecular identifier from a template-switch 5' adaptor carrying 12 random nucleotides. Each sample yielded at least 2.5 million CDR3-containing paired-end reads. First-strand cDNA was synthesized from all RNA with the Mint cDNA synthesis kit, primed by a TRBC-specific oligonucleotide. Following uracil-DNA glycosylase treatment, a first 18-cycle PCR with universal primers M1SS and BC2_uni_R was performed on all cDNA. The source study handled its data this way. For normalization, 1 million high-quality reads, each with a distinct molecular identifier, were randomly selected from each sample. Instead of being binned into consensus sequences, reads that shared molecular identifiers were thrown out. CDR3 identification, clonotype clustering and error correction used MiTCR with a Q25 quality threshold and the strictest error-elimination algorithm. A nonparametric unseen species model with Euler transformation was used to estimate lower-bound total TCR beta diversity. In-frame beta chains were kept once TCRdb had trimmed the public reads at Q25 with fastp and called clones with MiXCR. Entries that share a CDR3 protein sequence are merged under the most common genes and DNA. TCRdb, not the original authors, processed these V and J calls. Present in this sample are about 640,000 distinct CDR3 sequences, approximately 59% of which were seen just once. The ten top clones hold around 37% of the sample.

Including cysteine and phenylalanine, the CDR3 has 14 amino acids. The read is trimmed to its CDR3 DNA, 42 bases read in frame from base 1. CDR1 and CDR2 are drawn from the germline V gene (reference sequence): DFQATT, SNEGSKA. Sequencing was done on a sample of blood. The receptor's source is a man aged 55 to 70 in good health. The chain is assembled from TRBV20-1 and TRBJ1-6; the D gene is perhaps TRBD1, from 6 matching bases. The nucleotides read TGCAGTGCTAGGGGGGGCAGTAATAATTCACTCCTCCACTTT. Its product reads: CSARGGSNNSLLHF.